The T cell receptor beta chain under discussion was sequenced for a study of Ad26.COV2.S vaccination and SARS-CoV-2 variants. Study at large: Intramuscular Ad26.COV2.S at 5x10^10 or 1x10^11 viral particles. Study-level points and caveats: Individuals receiving vaccine had higher spike-specific TCR breadth than placebo recipients did.

Germline-derived CDR1 and CDR2 are MNHEY and SMNVEV (reference sequence). The CDR3 is 15 residues long. V gave up 5 bases and J gave up 2 bases; unmatched junction bases: 6. Data came from immunoSEQ multiplex PCR; TCRdb stores just in-frame clones and leaves some out. The sample lists around 450,000 clones; about 89% were seen once. About this clone: Its matching antigen is unknown.

Treatment noted: 15 to 20 received Ad26.COV2.S at low or high dose, single or two shots; five or six received placebo; per-sample allocation not given. The investigators took samples on day 63 after the first vaccine or placebo injection. This Boston cohort included adults aged 18-55 years. Wuhan-strain SARS-CoV-2 spike was expressed by the Ad26 vector that made up the vaccine. This clonotype was sampled from a person aged 18-65 years who received the Ad26.COV2.S COVID-19 vaccine or a placebo. The rearrangement links TRBV27 to TRBJ2-7; 10 bases match TRBD1. The sequencing used peripheral blood, collected in a trial of Ad26.COV2.S vaccine versus placebo. The CDR3 sequence is CASSLWGTGAYEQYF. The DNA of the CDR3 is TGTGCCAGCAGTCTCTGGGGGACAGGGGCCTACGAGCAGTACTTC.